Below, 8 T cell receptor beta chains from the same sample are listed, as sequenced in a study of cytomegalovirus exposure and HLA in healthy donors. PCR was performed using 60 Vbeta and 13 Jbeta primers. The method was immunoSEQ multiplex PCR; TCRdb's version includes in-frame clones alone and lacks a portion of them. The sample contains fewer than 85,000 clones, roughly 72% of which appear only once. What was sequenced was PBMCs. These receptors all come from a man in his forties in good health and CMV-seropositive.

The chain joins TRBV4-1 to TRBJ1-5; D is possibly TRBD1 (6 bases). CDR1 is MGHRA and CDR2 is YSYEKL in the germline V gene. V lost 1 base and J lost 4, with 8 bases in between. The CDR3 runs 14 residues. CDR3 residues: CASSQVQGNQPQHF. The CDR3 nucleotides read TGCGCCAGCAGCCAAGTACAGGGTAATCAGCCCCAGCATTTT.

CDR3 sequence (DNA): TGTGCCAGCAGTGCCCAACAGGGGAGCACTGAAGCTTTCTTT. It specifies CASSAQQGSTEAFF. V gene TRBV25-1 combines with J gene TRBJ1-1; 7 bases map to TRBD1. The CDR3 loop spans 14 amino acids. Germline values: CDR1 MGHDK, CDR2 SYGVNS. Trimming at V came to 4 bases and at J to 4 bases, leaving 6 bases not matched to a gene.

This sequence joins TRBV7-6 and TRBJ2-2; TRBD2 matches at 11 bases. The trim removed 1 base at V and 2 bases at J, leaving 9 bases unmatched. The CDR3 consists of 19 residues. Germline V lookup: CDR1 SGHVS, CDR2 FNYEAQ. CDR3 residues: CASSLVPPTSGVNTGELFF. The CDR3 DNA reads TGTGCCAGCAGCTTAGTTCCCCCGACTAGCGGGGTAAACACCGGGGAGCTGTTTTTT.

The chain uses TRBV30 and TRBJ1-1, with TRBD1 matching 7 bases. The V and J ends lost 2 bases and 1 base, in that order; junction bases with no gene match: 16. The germline gives CDR1 GTSNPN, CDR2 SVGIG (reference sequence). This CDR3 spans 18 amino acids. The CDR3 sequence: CAWSPPLKKTGANTEAFF. The CDR3 region has the DNA TGTGCCTGGAGTCCGCCCCTTAAAAAAACAGGGGCGAACACTGAAGCTTTCTTT.

The J gene is TRBJ2-4, the V gene TRBV28; unclear D gene. This CDR3 region has 15 residues. V lost 7 bases to trimming and J lost 1 base, with 14 bases between them. Looked up from germline, CDR1 is MDHEN and CDR2 is SYDVKM. CDR3 DNA: TGTGCCAGCACCTTGACTTCGAGGGCCAAAAACATTCAGTACTTC. Its translation is CASTLTSRAKNIQYF.

The V call is TRBV10-3, the J call TRBJ2-7; D is ambiguous. CDR1 and CDR2 (germline): ENHRY, SYGVKD. The CDR3 consists of 13 residues. The V end was cut by 4 bases, the J end by 3 bases, with 10 bases between. The CDR3 is CAISGEASYEQYF. DNA for the CDR3: TGTGCCATCAGTGGAGAGGCAAGCTACGAGCAGTACTTC.

The chain combines TRBV10-3 with TRBJ1-1; 7 positions agree with TRBD1. CDR1 ENHRY and CDR2 SYGVKD come from the germline V gene. This CDR3 contains 14 residues. V shed 3 bases and J 4 bases; nucleotides not matched to a gene: 5. CDR3 residues: CAISEGGSITEAFF. The CDR3 nucleotides read TGTGCCATCAGTGAAGGGGGCAGCATCACTGAAGCTTTCTTT.

This chain links TRBV15 with TRBJ2-4, with D perhaps TRBD2 (6 bases). This CDR3 is 20 amino acids long. V lost 0 bases and J lost 0, with 21 bases in between. CDR1 is LNHNV, CDR2 YYDKDF, per germline (reference sequence). In DNA, the CDR3 is TGTGCCACCAGCAGAGATTCTACGGCGGGGAGCCTTCTAGCCAAAAACATTCAGTACTTC. Its translation: CATSRDSTAGSLLAKNIQYF. Based on the CDR3 plus reference TRBV15 and TRBJ2-4, the full variable domain is DAMVIQNPRYQVTQFGKPVTLSCSQTLNHNVMYWYQQKSSQAPKLLFHYYDKDFNNEADTPDNFQSRRPNTSFCFLDIRSPGLGDTAMYLCATSRDSTAGSLLAKNIQYFGAGTRLSVL.